This TCR beta chain was recorded in a study of blood T cell repertoires in COVID-19. Study as a whole: There were acute and convalescent COVID-19 samples, and they came from the United States, Italy and Spain.

Methods used by the authors: From reference gene primer amplification, estimates of nucleated cell counts were derived. Using immunoSEQ multiplex PCR, the repertoire was profiled, and TCRdb retains in-frame clones only, with some absent. D and trimming were read from the DNA, whereas the V and J calls and clone size are those reported in that table. The sample has a few hundred thousand clones, over 75% seen once. V was clipped by 7 bases and J by 2 bases; unmatched bases: 9. The CDR3 loop spans 15 amino acids. The V gene's germline CDR1 is WNHNN and CDR2 SYGVQD (reference sequence). What was sequenced was peripheral blood. V and J are TRBV10-1 and TRBJ2-7; 9 bases match TRBD1. The receptor's source is a woman aged 25 to 39 with COVID-19, enrolled during active disease. CDR3 in amino acids: CASTVGQGQPYEQYF. The CDR3 DNA reads TGCGCCAGCACAGTGGGACAGGGTCAGCCCTACGAGCAGTACTTC.